What follows describes a single T cell receptor beta chain. The antigen is not known. This CDR3 comprises 15 residues. V shed 3 bases and J 6 bases; nucleotides not matched to a gene: 9. Germline V gene lookup returns CDR1 SGHRS and CDR2 YFSETQ. Data came from immunoSEQ multiplex PCR; TCRdb stores just in-frame clones and leaves some out. The sample contains around 25,000 clones, 92% of which appear only once. These data come from a study of T cells in localized non-small cell lung cancer. General observations from the study: Increased T cell density in blood showed an association with longer overall survival. It remains possible that heterogeneity exists, since only one tumor region was sequenced.

This chain uses TRBV5-1 with TRBJ2-7, with 10 bases that match TRBD2. This clonotype originated in a man aged 35 to 70 with stage III squamous cell lung carcinoma. The sample in question was peripheral blood, obtained before any cancer treatment. The CDR3 nucleotides are TGCGCCAGCAGCTCAAGCGGGAGGGCCGAGAGCGAGCAGTACTTC. Translating gives CASSSSGRAESEQYF.